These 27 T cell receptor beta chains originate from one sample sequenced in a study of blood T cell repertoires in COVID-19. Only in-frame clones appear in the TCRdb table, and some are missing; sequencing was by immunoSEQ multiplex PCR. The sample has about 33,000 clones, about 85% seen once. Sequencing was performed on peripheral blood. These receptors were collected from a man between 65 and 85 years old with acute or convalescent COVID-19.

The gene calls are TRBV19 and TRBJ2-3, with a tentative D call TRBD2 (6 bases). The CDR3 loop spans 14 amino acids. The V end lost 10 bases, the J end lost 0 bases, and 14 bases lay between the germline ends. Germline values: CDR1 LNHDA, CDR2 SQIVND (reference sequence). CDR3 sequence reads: CATSDGGSTDTQYF. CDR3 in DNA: TGTGCCACCTCTGACGGAGGGAGCACAGATACGCAGTATTTT.

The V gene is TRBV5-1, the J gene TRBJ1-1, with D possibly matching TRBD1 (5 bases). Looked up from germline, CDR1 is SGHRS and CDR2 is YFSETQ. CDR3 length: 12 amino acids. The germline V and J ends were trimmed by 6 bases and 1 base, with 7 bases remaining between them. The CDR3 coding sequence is TGCGCCAGCAAAGGGGAGAACACTGAAGCTTTCTTT. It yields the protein CASKGENTEAFF.

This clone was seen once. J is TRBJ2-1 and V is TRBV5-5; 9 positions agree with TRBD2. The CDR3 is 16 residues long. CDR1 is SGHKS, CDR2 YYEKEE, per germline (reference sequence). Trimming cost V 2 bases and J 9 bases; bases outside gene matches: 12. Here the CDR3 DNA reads TGTGCCAGCAGCTTTGAGGGCGGGAGGGTTCTCAGTGAGCAGTTCTTC. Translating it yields CASSFEGGRVLSEQFF. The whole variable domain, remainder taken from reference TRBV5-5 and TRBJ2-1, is DAGVTQSPTHLIKTRGQQVTLRCSPISGHKSVSWYQQVLGQGPQFIFQYYEKEERGRGNFPDRFSARQFPNYSSELNVNALLLGDSALYLCASSFEGGRVLSEQFFGPGTRLTVL.

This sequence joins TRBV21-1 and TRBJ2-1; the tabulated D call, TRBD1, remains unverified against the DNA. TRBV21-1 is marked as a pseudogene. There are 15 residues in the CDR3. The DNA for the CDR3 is TGTGCCAGCAGCACCCGGGACAGGGTCCTTCATGAGCAGTTCTTC. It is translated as CASSTRDRVLHEQFF.

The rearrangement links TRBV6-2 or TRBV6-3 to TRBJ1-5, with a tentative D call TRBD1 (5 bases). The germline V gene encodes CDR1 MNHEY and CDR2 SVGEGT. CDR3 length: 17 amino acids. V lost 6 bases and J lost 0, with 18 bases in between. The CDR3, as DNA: TGTGCCAGCAGCCGTTTGGCCCACAGGAATAGCAATCAGCCCCAGCATTTT. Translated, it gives CASSRLAHRNSNQPQHF.

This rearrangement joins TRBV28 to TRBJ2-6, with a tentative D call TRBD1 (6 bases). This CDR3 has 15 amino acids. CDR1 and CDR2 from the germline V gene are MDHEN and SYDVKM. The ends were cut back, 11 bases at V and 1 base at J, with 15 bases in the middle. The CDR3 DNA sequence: TGTGCCTCCCAGGACAGTAATTCTGGGGCCAACGTCCTGACTTTC. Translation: CASQDSNSGANVLTF.

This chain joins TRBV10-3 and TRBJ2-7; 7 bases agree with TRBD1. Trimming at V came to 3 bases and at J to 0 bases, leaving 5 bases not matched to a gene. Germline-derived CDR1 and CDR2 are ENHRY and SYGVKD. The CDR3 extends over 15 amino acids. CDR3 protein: CAISDEGARSYEQYF. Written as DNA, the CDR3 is TGTGCCATCAGTGATGAGGGGGCGCGCTCCTACGAGCAGTACTTC.

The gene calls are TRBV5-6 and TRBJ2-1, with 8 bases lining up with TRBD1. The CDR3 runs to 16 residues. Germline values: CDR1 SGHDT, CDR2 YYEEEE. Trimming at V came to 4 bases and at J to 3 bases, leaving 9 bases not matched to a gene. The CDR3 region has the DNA TGTGCCAGCAGCAGACCTCCAGGGGGCTTCTACAATGAGCAGTTCTTC. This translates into CASSRPPGGFYNEQFF.

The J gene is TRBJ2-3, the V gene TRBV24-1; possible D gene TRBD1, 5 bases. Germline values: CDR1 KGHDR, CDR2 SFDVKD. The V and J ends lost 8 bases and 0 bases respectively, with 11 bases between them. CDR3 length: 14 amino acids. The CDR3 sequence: CATNQGISTDTQYF. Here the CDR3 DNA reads TGTGCCACCAATCAGGGAATTAGCACAGATACGCAGTATTTT.

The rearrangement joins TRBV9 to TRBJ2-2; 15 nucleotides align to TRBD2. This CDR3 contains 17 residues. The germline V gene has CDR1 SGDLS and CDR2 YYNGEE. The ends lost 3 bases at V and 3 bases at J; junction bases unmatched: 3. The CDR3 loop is CASSAGLAGGDTGELFF. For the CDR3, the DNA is TGTGCCAGCAGCGCCGGACTAGCGGGAGGGGACACCGGGGAGCTGTTTTTT.

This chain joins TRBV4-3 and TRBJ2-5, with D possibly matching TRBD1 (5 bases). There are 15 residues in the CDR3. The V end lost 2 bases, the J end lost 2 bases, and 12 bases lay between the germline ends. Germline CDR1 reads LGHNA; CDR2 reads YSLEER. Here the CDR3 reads CASSQNGRGQETQYF. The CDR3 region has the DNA TGCGCCAGCAGCCAAAATGGTAGGGGTCAAGAGACCCAGTACTTC.

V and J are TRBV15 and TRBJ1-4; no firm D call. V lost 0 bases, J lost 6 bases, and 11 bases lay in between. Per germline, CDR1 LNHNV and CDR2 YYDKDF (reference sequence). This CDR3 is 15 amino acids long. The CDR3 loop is CATSRDRGWDEKLFF. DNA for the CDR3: TGTGCCACCAGCAGAGATCGGGGATGGGATGAAAAACTGTTTTTT.

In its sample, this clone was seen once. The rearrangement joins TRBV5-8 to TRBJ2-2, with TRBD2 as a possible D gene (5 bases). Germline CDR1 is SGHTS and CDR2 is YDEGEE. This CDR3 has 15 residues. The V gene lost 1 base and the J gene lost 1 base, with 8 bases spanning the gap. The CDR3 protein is CASSLYAGNTGELFF. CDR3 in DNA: TGTGCCAGCAGCTTGTACGCGGGGAACACCGGGGAGCTGTTTTTT.

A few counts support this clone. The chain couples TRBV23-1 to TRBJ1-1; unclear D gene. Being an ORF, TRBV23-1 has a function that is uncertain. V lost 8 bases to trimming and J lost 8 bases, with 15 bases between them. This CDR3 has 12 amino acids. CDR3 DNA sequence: TGCGCCAGCCGCAGGCCCGGGGTAGAAGCTTTCTTT. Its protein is CASRRPGVEAFF.

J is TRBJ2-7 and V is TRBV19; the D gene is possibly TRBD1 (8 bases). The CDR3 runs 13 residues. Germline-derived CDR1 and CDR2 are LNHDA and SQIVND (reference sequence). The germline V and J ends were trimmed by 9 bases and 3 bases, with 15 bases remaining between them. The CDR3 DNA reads TGTGCCAGAACGACAGGGGAGGGCTACGAGCAGTACTTC. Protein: CARTTGEGYEQYF.

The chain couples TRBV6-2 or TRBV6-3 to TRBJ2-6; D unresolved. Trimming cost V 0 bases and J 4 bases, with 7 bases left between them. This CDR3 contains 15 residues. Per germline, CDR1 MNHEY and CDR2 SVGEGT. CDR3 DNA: TGTGCCAGCAGTTACTCCGGTTTGGGGGCCAACGTCCTGACTTTC. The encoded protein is CASSYSGLGANVLTF.

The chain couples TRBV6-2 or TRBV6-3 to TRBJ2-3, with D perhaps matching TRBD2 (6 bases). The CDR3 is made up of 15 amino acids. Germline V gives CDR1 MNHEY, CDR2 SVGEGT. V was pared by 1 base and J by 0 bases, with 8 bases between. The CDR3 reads CASSYFGTSTDTQYF. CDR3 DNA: TGTGCCAGCAGTTACTTCGGGACTAGCACAGATACGCAGTATTTT.

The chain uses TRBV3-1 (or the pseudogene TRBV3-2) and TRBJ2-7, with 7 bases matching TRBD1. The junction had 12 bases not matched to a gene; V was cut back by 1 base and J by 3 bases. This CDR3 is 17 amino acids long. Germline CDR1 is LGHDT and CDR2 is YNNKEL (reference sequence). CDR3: CASSQGLVRAGGYEQYF. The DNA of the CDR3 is TGTGCCAGCAGCCAAGGTTTGGTTAGGGCAGGGGGCTACGAGCAGTACTTC.

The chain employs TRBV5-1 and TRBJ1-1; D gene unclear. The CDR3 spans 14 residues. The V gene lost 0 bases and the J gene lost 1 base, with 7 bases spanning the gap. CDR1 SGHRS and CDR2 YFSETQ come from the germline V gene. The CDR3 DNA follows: TGCGCCAGCAGCTTGGTGGCAGGGAACACTGAAGCTTTCTTT. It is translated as CASSLVAGNTEAFF.

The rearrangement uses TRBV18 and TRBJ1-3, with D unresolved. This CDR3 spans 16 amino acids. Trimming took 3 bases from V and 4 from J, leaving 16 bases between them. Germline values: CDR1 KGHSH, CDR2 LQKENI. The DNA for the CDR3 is TGTGCCAGCTCACCCTCTCCTGAGCTTAGCGGAAACACCATATATTTT. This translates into CASSPSPELSGNTIYF.

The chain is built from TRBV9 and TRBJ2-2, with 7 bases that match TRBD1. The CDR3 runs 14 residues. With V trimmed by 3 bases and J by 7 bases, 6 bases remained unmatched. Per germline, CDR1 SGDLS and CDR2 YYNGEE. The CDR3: CASSARGMDGELFF. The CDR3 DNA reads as TGTGCCAGCAGCGCCAGGGGGATGGACGGGGAGCTGTTTTTT.

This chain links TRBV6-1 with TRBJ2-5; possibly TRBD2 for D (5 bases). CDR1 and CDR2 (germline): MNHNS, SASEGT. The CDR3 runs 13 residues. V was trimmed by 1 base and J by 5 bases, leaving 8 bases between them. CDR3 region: CASSEVREETQYF. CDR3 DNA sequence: TGTGCCAGCAGTGAAGTGAGGGAGGAGACCCAGTACTTC.

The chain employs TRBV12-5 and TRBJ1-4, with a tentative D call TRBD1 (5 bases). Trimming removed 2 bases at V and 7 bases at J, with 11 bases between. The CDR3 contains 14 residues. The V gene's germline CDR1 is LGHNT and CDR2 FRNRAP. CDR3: CASGLQGGAEKLFF. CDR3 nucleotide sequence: TGTGCTAGTGGTTTGCAGGGTGGAGCTGAAAAACTGTTTTTT.

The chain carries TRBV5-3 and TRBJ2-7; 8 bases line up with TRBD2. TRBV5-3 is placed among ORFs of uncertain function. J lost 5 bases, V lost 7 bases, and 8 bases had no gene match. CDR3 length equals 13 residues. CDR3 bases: TGTGCCAGATGTGGTAGCGGGAACAACGAGCAGTACTTC. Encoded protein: CARCGSGNNEQYF.

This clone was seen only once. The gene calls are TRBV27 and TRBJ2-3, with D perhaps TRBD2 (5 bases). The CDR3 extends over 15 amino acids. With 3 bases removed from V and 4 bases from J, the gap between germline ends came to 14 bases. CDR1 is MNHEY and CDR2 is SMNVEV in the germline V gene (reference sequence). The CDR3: CASSLSVGASDTQYF. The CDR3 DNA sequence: TGTGCCAGCAGTTTGTCCGTGGGAGCGTCAGATACGCAGTATTTT.

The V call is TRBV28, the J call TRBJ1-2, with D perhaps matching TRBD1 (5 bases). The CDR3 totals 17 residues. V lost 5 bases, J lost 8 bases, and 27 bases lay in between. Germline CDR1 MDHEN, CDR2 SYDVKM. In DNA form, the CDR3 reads TGTGCCAGCAGTAATGTACGGCTGTGGGGGGAGGGTAGCGGCTACACCTTC. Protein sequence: CASSNVRLWGEGSGYTF.

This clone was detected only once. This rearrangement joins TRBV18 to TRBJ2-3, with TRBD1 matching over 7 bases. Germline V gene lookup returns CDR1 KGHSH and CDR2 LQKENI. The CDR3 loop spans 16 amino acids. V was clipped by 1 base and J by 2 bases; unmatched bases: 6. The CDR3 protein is CASSPQGTVFTDTQYF. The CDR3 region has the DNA TGTGCCAGCTCACCACAAGGGACAGTCTTCACAGATACGCAGTATTTT.